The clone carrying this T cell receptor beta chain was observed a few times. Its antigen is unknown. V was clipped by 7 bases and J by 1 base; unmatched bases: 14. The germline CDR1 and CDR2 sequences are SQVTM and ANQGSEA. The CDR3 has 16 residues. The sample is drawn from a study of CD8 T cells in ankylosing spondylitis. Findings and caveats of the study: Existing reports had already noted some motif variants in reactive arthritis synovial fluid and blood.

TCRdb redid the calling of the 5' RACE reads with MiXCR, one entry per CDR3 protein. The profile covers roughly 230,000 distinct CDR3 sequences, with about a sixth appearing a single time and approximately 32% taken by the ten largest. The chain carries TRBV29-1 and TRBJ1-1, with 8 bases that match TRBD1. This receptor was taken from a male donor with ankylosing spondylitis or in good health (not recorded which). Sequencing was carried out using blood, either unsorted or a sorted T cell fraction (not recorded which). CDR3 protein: CSAFPGTGGRNTEAFF. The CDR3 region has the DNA TGCAGCGCCTTCCCCGGGACAGGCGGAAGGAACACTGAAGCTTTCTTT. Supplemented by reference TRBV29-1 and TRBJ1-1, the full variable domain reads SAVISQKPSRDICQRGTSLTIQCQVDSQVTMMFWYRQQPGQSLTLIATANQGSEATYESGFVIDKFPISRPNLTFSTLTVSNMSPEDSSIYLCSAFPGTGGRNTEAFFGQGTRLTVV.